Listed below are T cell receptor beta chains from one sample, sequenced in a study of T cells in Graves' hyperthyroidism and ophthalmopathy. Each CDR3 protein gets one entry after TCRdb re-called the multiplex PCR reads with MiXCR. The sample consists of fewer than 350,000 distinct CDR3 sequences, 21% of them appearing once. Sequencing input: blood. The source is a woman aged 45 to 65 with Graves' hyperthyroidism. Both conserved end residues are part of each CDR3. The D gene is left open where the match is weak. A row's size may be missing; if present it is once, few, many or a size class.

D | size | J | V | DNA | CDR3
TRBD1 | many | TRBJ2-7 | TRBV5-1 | TGCGCCAGCAGCTTTACAGGGGAGTGGTCCGAGCAGTACTTC | CASSFTGEWSEQYF
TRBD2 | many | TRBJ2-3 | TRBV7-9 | TGTGCCAGCAGCCGTATTACTAGCGGGCGCGCAGATACGCAGTATTTT | CASSRITSGRADTQYF
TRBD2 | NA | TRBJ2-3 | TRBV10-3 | TGTGCCATAGCCCTGAACGGGGGGGCCAGGGATACGCAGTATTTT | CAIALNGGARDTQYF
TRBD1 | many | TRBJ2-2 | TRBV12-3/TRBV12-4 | TGTGCCAGCAGTTTACAGGGGGCGGCCGGGGAGCTGTTTTTT | CASSLQGAAGELFF
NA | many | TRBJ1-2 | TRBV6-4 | TGTGCCAGCAGCCCCGGGACCCCCTATGGCTACACCTTC | CASSPGTPYGYTF
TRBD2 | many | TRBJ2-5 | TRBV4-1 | TGCGCCAGCAGGGGACTAGCGGGGCGGGGAGGAGAGACCCAGTACTTC | CASRGLAGRGGETQYF
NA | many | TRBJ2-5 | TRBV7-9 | TGTGCCAGCAGCTTAATATCCGGATCTCAAGAGACCCAGTACTTC | CASSLISGSQETQYF
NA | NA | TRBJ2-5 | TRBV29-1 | TGCAGCATCCCCGGCCCGCGGAAGGGAGAGACCCAGTACTTC | CSIPGPRKGETQYF
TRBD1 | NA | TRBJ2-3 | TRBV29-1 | TGCAGCGTGCCCACAGGGGCCACAGATACGCAGTATTTT | CSVPTGATDTQYF
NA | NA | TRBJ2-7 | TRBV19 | TGTGCCAGTAGTATCGTGGCGGGCGGGAACTACGAGCAGTACTTC | CASSIVAGGNYEQYF
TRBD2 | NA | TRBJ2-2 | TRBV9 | TGTGCCAGCAGCGGGTCGACTAGCTCGTTGGCCGGGGAGCTGTTTTTT | CASSGSTSSLAGELFF
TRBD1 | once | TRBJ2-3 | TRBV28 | TGTGCCAGCAGTTTAGGCGCAAGACAGGGGGTAAGAGGGAACACAGATACGCAGTATTTT | CASSLGARQGVRGNTDTQYF
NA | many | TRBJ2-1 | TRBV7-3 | TGTGCCAGCAGCTTAACTGCTCAGGGTTACAATGAGCAGTTCTTC | CASSLTAQGYNEQFF
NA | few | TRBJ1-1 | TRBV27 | TGTGCCAGCAGTTTACGAAGTGGCTGGACTGAAGCTTTCTTT | CASSLRSGWTEAFF
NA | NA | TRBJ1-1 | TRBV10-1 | TGCGCCAGCAGTGAGCACGTTAACACTGAAGCTTTCTTT | CASSEHVNTEAFF
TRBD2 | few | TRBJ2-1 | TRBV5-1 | TGCGCCAGCAGCTTGAATACCGTGGGGCTAGCGGGAGTTGAGCAGTTCTTC | CASSLNTVGLAGVEQFF
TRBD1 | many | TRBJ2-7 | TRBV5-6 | TGTGCCAGCAGCTTACAGGGGAGAGAGCAGTACTTC | CASSLQGREQYF
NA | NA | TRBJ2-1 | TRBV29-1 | TGCAGCGTTGATCACCCGACGGGAATGGGCAATGAGCAGTTCTTC | CSVDHPTGMGNEQFF
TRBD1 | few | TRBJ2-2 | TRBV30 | TGTGCCTGGAGTATACAGACAGGGTATTACACCGGGGAGCTGTTTTTT | CAWSIQTGYYTGELFF